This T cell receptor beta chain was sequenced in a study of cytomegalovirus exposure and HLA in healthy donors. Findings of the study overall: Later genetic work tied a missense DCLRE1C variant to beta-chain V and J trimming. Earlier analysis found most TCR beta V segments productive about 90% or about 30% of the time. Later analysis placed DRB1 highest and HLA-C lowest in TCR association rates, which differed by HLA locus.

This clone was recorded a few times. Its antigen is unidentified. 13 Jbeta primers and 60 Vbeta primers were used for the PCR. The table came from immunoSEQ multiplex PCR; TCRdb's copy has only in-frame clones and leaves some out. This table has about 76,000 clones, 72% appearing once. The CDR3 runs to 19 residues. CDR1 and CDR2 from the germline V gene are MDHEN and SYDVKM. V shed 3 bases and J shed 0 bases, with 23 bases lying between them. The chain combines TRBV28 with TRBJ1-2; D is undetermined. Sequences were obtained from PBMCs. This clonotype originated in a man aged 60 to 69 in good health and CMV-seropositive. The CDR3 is CASSFTLISPGRTNYGYTF. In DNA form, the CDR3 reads TGTGCCAGCAGTTTTACACTTATCAGCCCGGGTAGGACTAACTATGGCTACACCTTC.